This T cell receptor beta chain was captured in a study of identical twins. Study-level points and caveats: Excess sharing by twins proved weaker in beta out-of-frame sequences. Donors were not followed over many years; analysis was cross-sectional. There was an excess of low generation probability in the out-of-frame alpha sequences that twins shared.

This clonotype was seen a few times. Its antigen is still unknown. After template switching added a universal primer site, the resulting cDNA carried unique molecular identifiers. TCRdb called the 5' RACE reads again in MiXCR, with one record for every CDR3 protein. The sample consists of just under 550,000 distinct CDR3 sequences, about 16% of them appearing once. Germline CDR1 SEHNR, CDR2 FQNEAQ (reference sequence). The CDR3 runs 17 residues. Between the trimmed V and J ends, which lost 1 base and 0 bases, there was a span of 13 bases. Another study also made use of these data, one on yellow fever vaccine responses in identical twins.

This receptor was taken from a woman younger than 35 in good health. Sequencing input: CD4+ T cells sorted from blood. V gene TRBV7-9 combines with J gene TRBJ1-3; D remains unclear. CDR3 sequence: CASSLVSDRFSGNTIYF. The CDR3, as DNA: TGTGCCAGCAGCTTAGTGTCTGACCGGTTCTCTGGAAACACCATATATTTT.